This T cell receptor beta chain comes out of a study of T cell responses to AZD1222 COVID-19 vaccine. Of note for this clone: Its specificity is unknown.

Findings and limits, study-wide: In a largely white British group with more females than males, clonal diversity was possibly underestimated. Reportedly, nearly half of unique spike TCRs recognized epitopes outside B.1.351/B.1.1.7 mutations. Dominant at 160-218 and 743-854, vaccine-associated CD4 TCRs also spanned spike. Repertoires in all cases were sampled only once the peak T cell response had passed.

Clones were sequenced by immunoSEQ multiplex PCR, and TCRdb holds only the in-frame ones, with some missing. The table records over 100,000 clones, around nine tenths of them present only once. The source is an adult in good health. Sample: peripheral blood, taken on day 0 of AZD1222 vaccination.

CDR3 sequence: CASSELDGGGPQHF. The CDR3 DNA sequence: TGTGCCAGCAGTGAACTCGACGGGGGCGGGCCCCAGCATTTT. This chain uses TRBV25-1 with TRBJ1-5, with D tentatively TRBD1 (6 bases). There are 14 residues in the CDR3. Trimming cost V 2 bases and J 9 bases, with 14 bases left between them. CDR1 and CDR2 from the germline V gene are MGHDK and SYGVNS.